This T cell receptor (beta chain) appears in the sequencing data of a study of somatic mutations in cytotoxic T cells in rheumatoid arthritis. Study-level results: Nothing was done to adjust for multiple comparisons when TRBV07 showed up slightly less in rheumatoid arthritis patients.

TCRdb's copy holds only in-frame clones and misses some; the assay was immunoSEQ multiplex PCR. Of some 10,000 clones listed, 60% to 80% are singletons. Turning to this clone: Its antigen is unidentified.

The V gene end was trimmed by 6 bases and the J gene end by 4 bases; junction bases not matched to a gene: 14. Germline V CDR1 and CDR2: LGHNA, YNFKEQ. The CDR3 extends over 16 amino acids. CD4+ cells and CD8+ cells were each obtained through positive magnetic bead selection, and their purity was assessed by flow cytometry. This clonotype was sampled from a man aged 45 to 65 in good health. Sequenced: CD8+ T cells sorted from blood. The chain carries TRBV4-2 and TRBJ2-7; TRBD1 agrees at 8 bases. CDR3 in DNA: TGTGCCAGCAGACCCACTGACAGGGGCGAAAATTACGAGCAGTACTTC. Residues: CASRPTDRGENYEQYF.